The present entry profiles one TCR beta chain with its context. Its specificity is unknown. A read error may produce the germline difference seen at one junction end. The data derive from a study of tumor-infiltrating lymphocytes in primary liver carcinoma. Study results and caveats: No more than about 8-24% of top clones could be seen in all five tumor regions.

A constant-region primer primed TCR beta cDNA synthesis from about 0.55 ug of total RNA. Three rounds of nested multiplex PCR with slightly modified ARM-PCR produced TCR beta libraries. TCRdb used MiXCR to reprocess the multiplex PCR reads, holding one entry per CDR3 protein. Found here are under 45,000 distinct CDR3 sequences, approximately 70% of them singletons; the top ten hold under 20%. From unsorted bulk tissue weighing roughly 17-32 mg, DNA and RNA were co-extracted. Each tumor had five separate regions sampled. The sequencing input was liver tumor tissue from sampling region 2. Subset given: tumor region T2, inferior pole. This clonotype was sampled from a man between 40 and 49 years old with primary liver carcinoma and hepatitis B virus infection.

Here the CDR3 DNA reads TGCGCCAGCAGCTTGGAAGTGTCCGGGTCCCTTAACACTGAAGCTATCTTT. Its translation is CASSLEVSGSLNTEAIF. The gene calls are TRBV5-1 and TRBJ1-1, with no clear D. Germline CDR1 reads SGHRS; CDR2 reads YFSETQ. The CDR3 contains 17 residues.